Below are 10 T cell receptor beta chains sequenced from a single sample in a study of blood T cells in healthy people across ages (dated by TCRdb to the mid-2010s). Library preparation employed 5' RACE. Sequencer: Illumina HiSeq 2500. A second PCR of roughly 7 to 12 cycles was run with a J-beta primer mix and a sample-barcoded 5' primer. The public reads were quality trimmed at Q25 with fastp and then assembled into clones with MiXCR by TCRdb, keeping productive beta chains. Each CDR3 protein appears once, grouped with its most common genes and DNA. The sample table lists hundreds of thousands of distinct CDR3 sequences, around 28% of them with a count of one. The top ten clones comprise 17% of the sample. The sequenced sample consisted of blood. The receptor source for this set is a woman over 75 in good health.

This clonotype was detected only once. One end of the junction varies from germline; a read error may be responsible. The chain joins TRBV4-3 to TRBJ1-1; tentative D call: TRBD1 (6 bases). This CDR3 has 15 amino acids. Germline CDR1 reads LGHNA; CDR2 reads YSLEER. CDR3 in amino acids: CASSQDSGGLTAAFF. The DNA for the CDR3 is TGCGCCAGCAGCCAAGATTCTGGGGGCCTCACTGCAGCTTTCTTT.

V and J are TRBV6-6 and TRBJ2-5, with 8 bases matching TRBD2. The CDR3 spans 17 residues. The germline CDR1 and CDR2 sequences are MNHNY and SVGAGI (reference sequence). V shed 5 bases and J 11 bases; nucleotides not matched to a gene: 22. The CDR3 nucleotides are TGTGCCAGCAGTCCCCACGGGGGGGCGGGGTTCTACAATGAGCAGTACTTC. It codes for CASSPHGGAGFYNEQYF.

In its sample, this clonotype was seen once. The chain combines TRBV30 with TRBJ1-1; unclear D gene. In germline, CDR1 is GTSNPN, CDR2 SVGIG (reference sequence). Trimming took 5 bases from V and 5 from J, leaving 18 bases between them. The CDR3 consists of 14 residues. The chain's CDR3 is CAWGRNSFETEAFF. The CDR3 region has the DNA TGTGCCTGGGGTCGGAACAGCTTTGAAACTGAAGCTTTCTTT.

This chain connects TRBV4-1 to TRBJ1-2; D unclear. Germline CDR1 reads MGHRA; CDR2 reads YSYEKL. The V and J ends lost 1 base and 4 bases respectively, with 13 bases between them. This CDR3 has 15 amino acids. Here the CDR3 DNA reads TGCGCCAGCAGCCAAGTGCGGGGAAAGTCCTATGGCTACACCTTC. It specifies CASSQVRGKSYGYTF.

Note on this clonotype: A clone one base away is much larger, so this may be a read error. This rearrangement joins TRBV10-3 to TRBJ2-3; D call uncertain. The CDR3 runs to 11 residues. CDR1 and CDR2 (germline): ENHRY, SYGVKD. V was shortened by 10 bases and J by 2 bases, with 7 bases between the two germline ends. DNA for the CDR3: TGTGCCACCGAAAACACAGATACGCAGTATTTT. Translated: CATENTDTQYF.

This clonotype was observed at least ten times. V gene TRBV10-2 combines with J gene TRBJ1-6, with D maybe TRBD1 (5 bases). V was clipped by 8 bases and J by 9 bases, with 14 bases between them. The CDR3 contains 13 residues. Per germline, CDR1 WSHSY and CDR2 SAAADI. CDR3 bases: TGCGCCAGCCTAAAGGGGACGAGTTCACCCCTCCACTTT. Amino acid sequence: CASLKGTSSPLHF.

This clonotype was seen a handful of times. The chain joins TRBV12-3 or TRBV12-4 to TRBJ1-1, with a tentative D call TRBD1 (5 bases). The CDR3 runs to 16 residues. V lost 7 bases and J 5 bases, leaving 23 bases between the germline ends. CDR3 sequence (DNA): TGTGCCAGCACCCCAGCTCGGGGGTCTCTTGGAACTGAAGCTTTCTTT. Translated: CASTPARGSLGTEAFF.

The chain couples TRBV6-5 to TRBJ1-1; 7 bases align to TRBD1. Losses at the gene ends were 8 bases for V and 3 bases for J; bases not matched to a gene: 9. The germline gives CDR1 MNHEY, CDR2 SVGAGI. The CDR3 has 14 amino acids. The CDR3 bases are TGTGCCAGCTGCCGGGGCAGGGGGGACACTGAAGCTTTCTTT. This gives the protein CASCRGRGDTEAFF.

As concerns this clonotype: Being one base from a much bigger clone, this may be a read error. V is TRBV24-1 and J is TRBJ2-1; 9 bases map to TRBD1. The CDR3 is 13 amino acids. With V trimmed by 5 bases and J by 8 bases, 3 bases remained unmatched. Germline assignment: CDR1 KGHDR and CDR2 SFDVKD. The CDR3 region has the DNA TGTGCCACCAGTGGTTGGGACAGGGATGAGCAGTTCTTC. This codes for CATSGWDRDEQFF.

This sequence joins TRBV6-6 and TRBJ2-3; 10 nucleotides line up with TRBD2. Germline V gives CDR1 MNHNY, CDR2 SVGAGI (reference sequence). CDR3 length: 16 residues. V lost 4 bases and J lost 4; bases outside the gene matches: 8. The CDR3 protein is CASSCQRGGGPDTQYF. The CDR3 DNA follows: TGTGCCAGCAGTTGCCAGCGGGGGGGCGGCCCAGATACGCAGTATTTT.